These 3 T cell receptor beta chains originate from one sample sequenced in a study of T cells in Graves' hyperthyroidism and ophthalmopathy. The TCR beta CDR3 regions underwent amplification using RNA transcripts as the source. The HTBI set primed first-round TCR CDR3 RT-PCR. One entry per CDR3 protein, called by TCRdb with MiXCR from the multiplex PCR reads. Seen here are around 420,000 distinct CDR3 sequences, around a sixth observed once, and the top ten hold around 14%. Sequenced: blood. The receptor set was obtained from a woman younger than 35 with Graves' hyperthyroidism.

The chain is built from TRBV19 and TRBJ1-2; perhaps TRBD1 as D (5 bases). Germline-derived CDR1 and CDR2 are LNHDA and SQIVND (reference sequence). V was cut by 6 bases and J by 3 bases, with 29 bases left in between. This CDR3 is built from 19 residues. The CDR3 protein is CASSIQPRGEQARHYGYTF. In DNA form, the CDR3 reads TGTGCCAGTAGCATACAACCCCGGGGGGAACAGGCCCGGCACTATGGCTACACCTTC. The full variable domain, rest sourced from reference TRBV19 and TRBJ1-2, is DGGITQSPKYLFRKEGQNVTLSCEQNLNHDAMYWYRQDPGQGLRLIYYSQIVNDFQKGDIAEGYSVSREKKESFPLTVTSAQKNPTAFYLCASSIQPRGEQARHYGYTFGSGTRLTVV.

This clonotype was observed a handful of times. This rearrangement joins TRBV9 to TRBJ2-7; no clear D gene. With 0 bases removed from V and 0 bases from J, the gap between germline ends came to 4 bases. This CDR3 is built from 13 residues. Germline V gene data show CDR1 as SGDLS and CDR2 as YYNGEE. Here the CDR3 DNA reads TGTGCCAGCAGCGTAGCCCCCTCCTACGAGCAGTACTTC. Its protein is CASSVAPSYEQYF.

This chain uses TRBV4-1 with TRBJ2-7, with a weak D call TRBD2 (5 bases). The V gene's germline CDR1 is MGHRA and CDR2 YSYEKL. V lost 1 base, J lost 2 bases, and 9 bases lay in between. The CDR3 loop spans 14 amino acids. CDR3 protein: CASSQVSGTYEQYF. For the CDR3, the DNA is TGCGCCAGCAGCCAAGTTTCGGGGACCTACGAGCAGTACTTC.